A single sample gave rise to the 26 T cell receptor beta chains below, sequenced in a study of spatial heterogeneity in lung cancer. Time point given: blood at routine non-recurrence follow-up after resection. Using its own MiXCR run on the 5' RACE reads, TCRdb lists one record per CDR3 protein. The sample lists about 47,000 distinct CDR3 sequences, about 11% occurring once. The specimen was PBMCs, collected at follow-up. The receptors here all came from a male donor with early-stage non-small cell lung cancer.

V usage is TRBV6-2 or TRBV6-3 and J usage is TRBJ1-1; D gene uncertain. V lost 6 bases and J lost 1, with 15 bases in between. The CDR3 runs 15 residues. The V gene's germline CDR1 is MNHEY and CDR2 SVGEGT. CDR3 nucleotide sequence: TGTGCCAGCAGCCTCGTTGACATAACGAACACTGAAGCTTTCTTT. Amino acids: CASSLVDITNTEAFF.

This clonotype was detected many times. V is TRBV12-3 or TRBV12-4 and J is TRBJ2-3; 8 bases are shared with TRBD2. J was trimmed by 1 base and V by 6 bases; bases with no gene match: 6. CDR3 size: 15 residues. The CDR3 nucleotides are TGTGCCAGCAGCCCGACTAGCGCTGGCACAGATACGCAGTATTTT. Translation: CASSPTSAGTDTQYF.

This clonotype was detected many times. The chain joins TRBV7-2 to TRBJ2-2; possibly TRBD2 for D (7 bases). CDR3 length: 14 residues. V was trimmed by 5 bases and J by 7 bases, leaving 14 bases between them. In germline, CDR1 is SGHTA, CDR2 FQGNSA. DNA for the CDR3: TGTGCCAGCAGCCCGGGGGGCTACAACGGGGAGCTGTTTTTT. Amino acid sequence: CASSPGGYNGELFF.

At least ten counts were recorded for this clonotype. The rearrangement links TRBV5-1 to TRBJ2-7; D is uncertain. V lost 4 bases, J lost 9 bases, and 20 bases lay in between. The CDR3 has 14 amino acids. Germline CDR1 SGHRS, CDR2 YFSETQ. The chain's CDR3 is CASSTSSSTSGQYF. Here the CDR3 DNA reads TGCGCCAGCAGCACGAGCTCTTCCACATCCGGGCAGTACTTC.

The chain has TRBV28 and TRBJ1-1, with D hard to call. Trimming left V 7 bases short and J 1 base short, with 13 bases between. The CDR3 length is 14 residues. Germline V CDR1 and CDR2: MDHEN, SYDVKM. CDR3 in amino acids: CASTLLMGNTEAFF. In nucleotides, the CDR3 is TGTGCCAGCACCCTTCTAATGGGGAACACTGAAGCTTTCTTT.

This clonotype was counted many times. The V gene is TRBV29-1, the J gene TRBJ2-3; D call uncertain. The V and J ends lost 3 bases and 0 bases respectively, with 13 bases between them. This CDR3 comprises 15 residues. CDR1 and CDR2 from the germline V gene are SQVTM and ANQGSEA. This CDR3 reads CSVEGGRLSTDTQYF. CDR3 nucleotide sequence: TGCAGCGTTGAGGGCGGACGACTGAGCACAGATACGCAGTATTTT.

This clonotype was counted ten times or more. V is TRBV10-3 and J is TRBJ2-2; 10 nucleotides match TRBD1. Germline loops: CDR1 ENHRY, CDR2 SYGVKD. This CDR3 is 16 amino acids long. J gave up 0 bases and V 7 bases, and 5 bases lay outside the gene matches. The CDR3 region has the DNA TGTGCCATCACCCGGGACAGGGGTTCGAACACCGGGGAGCTGTTTTTT. It is translated as CAITRDRGSNTGELFF.

A few counts support this clonotype. V is TRBV4-3 and J is TRBJ2-7; 12 nucleotides match TRBD2. Germline CDR1 is LGHNA and CDR2 is YSLEER. Trimming cost V 1 base and J 2 bases; bases outside gene matches: 0. The length of the CDR3 is 15 residues. Here the CDR3 DNA reads TGCGCCAGCAGCCAAGGGACTAGCGGGGCCTACGAGCAGTACTTC. Amino acids: CASSQGTSGAYEQYF.

The chain is built from TRBV6-5 and TRBJ2-5; TRBD2 matches at 9 bases. Looked up from germline, CDR1 is MNHEY and CDR2 is SVGAGI. The CDR3 is 13 amino acids. J lost 5 bases, V lost 8 bases, and 6 bases had no gene match. The CDR3 reads CASQASGAETQYF. DNA of the CDR3: TGTGCCAGCCAGGCTAGCGGGGCGGAGACCCAGTACTTC.

The table lists this clonotype with many counts. This chain uses TRBV5-1 with TRBJ1-2; the D is unclear. The germline V gene encodes CDR1 SGHRS and CDR2 YFSETQ. This CDR3 has 13 amino acids. With 4 bases removed from V and 2 bases from J, the gap between germline ends came to 9 bases. The CDR3 is CASSPQSNYGYTF. CDR3 coding DNA: TGCGCCAGCAGCCCCCAGAGCAACTATGGCTACACCTTC.

The table lists this clonotype with many counts. This sequence joins TRBV15 and TRBJ2-3; D not certain. The V end was cut by 0 bases, the J end by 2 bases, with 9 bases between. This CDR3 contains 15 residues. The germline gives CDR1 LNHNV, CDR2 YYDKDF (reference sequence). DNA of the CDR3: TGTGCCACCAGCAGAGATCCCCTAGACACAGATACGCAGTATTTT. As protein: CATSRDPLDTDTQYF.

This clonotype was seen ten or more times. The chain uses TRBV13 and TRBJ2-3, with 7 bases fitting TRBD2. Trimming took 5 bases from V and 3 from J; bases not matched to a gene: 8. CDR3 size: 15 residues. CDR1 is PRHDT and CDR2 is FYEKMQ in the germline V gene (reference sequence). CDR3 sequence (DNA): TGTGCCAGCAGCCGGAGAGGGGAGGGGACAGATACGCAGTATTTT. Protein: CASSRRGEGTDTQYF.

The sample holds a few counts of this clonotype. Sequence at one end of the junction differs from germline and may be a read error. The chain employs TRBV29-1 and TRBJ2-3; D possibly uses TRBD1 or TRBD2 (5 bases each). This CDR3 has 9 amino acids. Germline V gives CDR1 SQVTM, CDR2 ANQGSEA. The CDR3 loop reads CSVDRERDF. In DNA form, the CDR3 reads TGCAGCGTTGACAGGGAGCGCGATTTT.

This clonotype was detected many times. This chain links TRBV10-2 with TRBJ2-1, with 7 positions matching TRBD2. The ends lost 0 bases at V and 0 bases at J; junction bases unmatched: 11. Germline CDR1 reads WSHSY; CDR2 reads SAAADI. The CDR3 is made up of 19 amino acids. DNA of the CDR3: TGCGCCAGCAGTGAGTCAGGATCTAGCGGAGCCAACTCCTACAATGAGCAGTTCTTC. Translated: CASSESGSSGANSYNEQFF.

This clonotype was found many times. This chain links TRBV7-8 with TRBJ2-6; 12 bases map to TRBD1. V trimming: 5 bases; J trimming: 0 bases; junction bases outside the gene matches: 8. Germline loops: CDR1 SGHVS, CDR2 FQNEAQ. CDR3 length: 19 residues. The CDR3, as DNA: TGTGCCAGCAGCCGTTGGGACAGGGGGCTACGCTCTGGGGCCAACGTCCTGACTTTC. Protein sequence: CASSRWDRGLRSGANVLTF.

This clonotype occurred many times. The rearrangement uses TRBV6-5 and TRBJ2-5; D remains unclear. CDR3 length: 17 residues. CDR1 and CDR2 (germline): MNHEY, SVGAGI. V was trimmed by 0 bases and J by 4 bases, leaving 18 bases between them. This CDR3 reads CASSYSFSQSRGETQYF. CDR3 in DNA: TGTGCCAGCAGTTACTCGTTCTCCCAATCCCGCGGAGAGACCCAGTACTTC.

This clonotype showed up many times. The chain employs TRBV20-1 and TRBJ2-7; D gene uncertain. The CDR3 extends over 13 amino acids. Germline CDR1 reads DFQATT; CDR2 reads SNEGSKA (reference sequence). With 6 bases removed from V and 0 bases from J, the gap between germline ends came to 12 bases. CDR3 DNA sequence: TGCAGTGCCTCAAACCCAAGCTCCTACGAGCAGTACTTC. Translating it yields CSASNPSSYEQYF.

The chain couples TRBV9 to TRBJ2-3; the D gene could be TRBD1 or TRBD2 (5 bases each). The ends were cut back, 3 bases at V and 4 bases at J, with 18 bases in the middle. This CDR3 is 16 amino acids long. Germline values: CDR1 SGDLS, CDR2 YYNGEE. The CDR3 protein is CASSAGSLASADTQYF. The CDR3 nucleotides are TGTGCCAGCAGCGCAGGGTCCTTAGCGAGCGCAGATACGCAGTATTTT. The variable domain in full, with the rest retrieved from reference TRBV9 and TRBJ2-3, is DSGVTQTPKHLITATGQRVTLRCSPRSGDLSVYWYQQSLDQGLQFLIQYYNGEERAKGNILERFSAQQFPDLHSELNLSSLELGDSALYFCASSAGSLASADTQYFGPGTRLTVL.

This clonotype was found a few times. V usage is TRBV6-6 and J usage is TRBJ1-1, with D tentatively TRBD1 (6 bases). Trimming stripped 8 bases from V and 5 bases from J, with 15 bases between. The CDR3 is 13 amino acids. Germline values: CDR1 MNHNY, CDR2 SVGAGI (reference sequence). The CDR3 DNA is TGTGCCAGCGGGGGGGCGCGAATGACTGAAGCTTTCTTT. The encoded protein is CASGGARMTEAFF.

V and J are TRBV11-2 and TRBJ1-4; tentatively, D is TRBD1 (6 bases). V gave up 7 bases and J gave up 7 bases, with 19 bases separating them. CDR3 length equals 15 residues. Germline CDR1 SGHAT, CDR2 FQNNGV. CDR3 protein: CASNRPFRGGEKLFF. CDR3 DNA sequence: TGTGCCAGCAACCGACCTTTCAGGGGAGGTGAAAAACTGTTTTTT.

The chain employs TRBV6-1 and TRBJ1-5, with D possibly being TRBD1 (6 bases). This CDR3 comprises 16 residues. Germline values: CDR1 MNHNS, CDR2 SASEGT. Trimming removed 3 bases at V and 2 bases at J, with 14 bases between. CDR3 nucleotide sequence: TGTGCCAGCAGTGATTGGGGGGCAGGTGGCAATCAGCCCCAGCATTTT. It codes for CASSDWGAGGNQPQHF.

The sample holds a few counts of this clonotype. The chain has TRBV6-6 and TRBJ2-5; D is unclear. Germline CDR1 MNHNY, CDR2 SVGAGI (reference sequence). The CDR3 totals 12 residues. V lost 5 bases and J 1 base, leaving 5 bases between the germline ends. The CDR3: CASSRVQETQYF. The CDR3 DNA reads as TGTGCCAGCAGTCGAGTCCAAGAGACCCAGTACTTC.

This clonotype was counted at least ten times. This chain connects TRBV5-4 to TRBJ1-1; the D is unclear. The V end was cut by 4 bases, the J end by 4 bases, with 14 bases between. CDR1 is SGHNT and CDR2 is YYREEE in the germline V gene (reference sequence). The CDR3 consists of 14 residues. CDR3 protein: CASSPPLGGTEAFF. CDR3 in DNA: TGTGCCAGCAGCCCCCCCCTGGGCGGCACTGAAGCTTTCTTT.

This clonotype was detected ten times or more. The V call is TRBV12-3 or TRBV12-4, the J call TRBJ2-6, with a tentative D call TRBD1 (6 bases). The V gene lost 6 bases and the J gene lost 3 bases, with 12 bases spanning the gap. This CDR3 contains 15 residues. CDR3 loop: CASSVTGFGANVLTF. DNA for the CDR3: TGTGCCAGCAGCGTCACAGGGTTTGGGGCCAACGTCCTGACTTTC.

This clonotype was detected only a few times. The CDR3 DNA reads TGCAGTGCTAGTGGCAGACCCCTTTACAATGAGCAGTTCTTC. This gives the protein CSASGRPLYNEQFF. The V and J genes are TRBV20-1 and TRBJ2-1; D not resolved. This CDR3 has 14 residues. Trimming shortened V by 3 bases and J by 4 bases, and 13 bases separated the two germline ends. Germline V lookup: CDR1 DFQATT, CDR2 SNEGSKA (reference sequence).

This clonotype was detected only a few times. The chain uses TRBV6-5 and TRBJ1-1; D unresolved. The germline V gene has CDR1 MNHEY and CDR2 SVGAGI. The length of the CDR3 is 13 residues. V was trimmed by 2 bases and J by 4 bases, leaving 8 bases between them. The CDR3 sequence is CASSYATGTEAFF. For the CDR3, the DNA is TGTGCCAGCAGTTACGCGACGGGCACTGAAGCTTTCTTT.